In this sample, the clone carrying this T cell receptor (beta chain) turned up many times. The data were taken from a study of early T cells in non-severe SARS-CoV-2 infection. Study background: The chains were unpaired, and the sequenced material was bulk RNA from unsorted whole blood.

Trimming left V 5 bases short and J 0 bases short, with 11 bases between. In germline, CDR1 is SGHDN, CDR2 FVKESK. The CDR3 extends over 15 amino acids. Attachment of unique molecular identifiers was made to individual cDNA molecules. TCRdb fed the 5' RACE reads into MiXCR, producing one record per CDR3 protein. Counted here are under 35,000 distinct CDR3 sequences, 2.9% occurring once; the ten biggest clones make up roughly 0.7%. The specimen was whole blood. The sequence was obtained from an adult who was a healthcare worker with PCR-confirmed SARS-CoV-2 infection or an uninfected control (not recorded which). The chain couples TRBV14 to TRBJ2-1, with D unclear. As DNA, the CDR3 is TGTGCCAGCAGCATGAGCAGAAGCTCCTACAATGAGCAGTTCTTC. As protein: CASSMSRSSYNEQFF.